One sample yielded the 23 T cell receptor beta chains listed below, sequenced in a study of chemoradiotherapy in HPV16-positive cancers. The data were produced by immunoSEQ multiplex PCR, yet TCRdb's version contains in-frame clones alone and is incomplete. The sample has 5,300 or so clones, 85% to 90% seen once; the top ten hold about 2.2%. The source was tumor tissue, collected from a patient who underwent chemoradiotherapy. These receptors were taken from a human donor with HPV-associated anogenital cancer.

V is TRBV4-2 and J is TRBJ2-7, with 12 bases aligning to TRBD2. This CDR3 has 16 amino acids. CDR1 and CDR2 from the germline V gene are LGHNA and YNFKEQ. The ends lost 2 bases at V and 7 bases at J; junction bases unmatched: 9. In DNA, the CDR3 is TGTGCCAGCAGCCAAAGGCTAGCGGGAGGGCCGCCGGAGCAGTACTTC. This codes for CASSQRLAGGPPEQYF.

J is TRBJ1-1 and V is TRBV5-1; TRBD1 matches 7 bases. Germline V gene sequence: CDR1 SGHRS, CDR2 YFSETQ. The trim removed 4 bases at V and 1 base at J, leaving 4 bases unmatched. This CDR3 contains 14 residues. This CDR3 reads CASSTSGGNTEAFF. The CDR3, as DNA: TGCGCCAGCAGCACATCAGGGGGGAACACTGAAGCTTTCTTT.

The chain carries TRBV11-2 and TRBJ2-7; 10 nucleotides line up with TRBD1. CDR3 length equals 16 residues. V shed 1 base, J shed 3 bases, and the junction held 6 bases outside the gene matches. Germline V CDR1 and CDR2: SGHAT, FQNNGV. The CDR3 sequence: CASSLGGTGAIYEQYF. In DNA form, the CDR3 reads TGTGCCAGCAGCTTAGGTGGGACAGGGGCAATCTACGAGCAGTACTTC.

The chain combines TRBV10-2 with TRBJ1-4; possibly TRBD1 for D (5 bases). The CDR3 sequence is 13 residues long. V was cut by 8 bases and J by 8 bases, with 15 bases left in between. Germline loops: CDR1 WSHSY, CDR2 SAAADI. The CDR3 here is CASRGREREKLFF. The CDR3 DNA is TGCGCCAGCCGGGGCAGGGAGAGGGAAAAACTGTTTTTT.

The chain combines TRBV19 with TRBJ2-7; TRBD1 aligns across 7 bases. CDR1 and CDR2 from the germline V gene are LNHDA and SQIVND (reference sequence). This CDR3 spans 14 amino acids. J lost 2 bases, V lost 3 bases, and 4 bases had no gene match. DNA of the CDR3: TGTGCCAGTAGTATCAGGGGGAATACCTACGAGCAGTACTTC. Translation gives CASSIRGNTYEQYF.

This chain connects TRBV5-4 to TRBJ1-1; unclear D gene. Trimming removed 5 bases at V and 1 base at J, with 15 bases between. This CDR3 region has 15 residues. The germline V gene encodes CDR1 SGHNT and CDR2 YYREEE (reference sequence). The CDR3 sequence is CASSYPGGKNTEAFF. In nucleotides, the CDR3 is TGTGCCAGCAGTTATCCGGGAGGGAAGAACACTGAAGCTTTCTTT.

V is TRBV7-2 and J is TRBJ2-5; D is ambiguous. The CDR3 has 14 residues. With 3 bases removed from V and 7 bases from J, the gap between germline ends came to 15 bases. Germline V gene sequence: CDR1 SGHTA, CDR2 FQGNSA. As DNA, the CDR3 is TGTGCCAGCAGCTTGACACTTGTGGGCTCGACCCAGTACTTC. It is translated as CASSLTLVGSTQYF.

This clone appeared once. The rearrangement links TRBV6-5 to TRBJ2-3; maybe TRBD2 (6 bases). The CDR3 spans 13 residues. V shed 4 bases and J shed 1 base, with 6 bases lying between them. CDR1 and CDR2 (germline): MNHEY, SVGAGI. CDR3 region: CASSWGGTDTQYF. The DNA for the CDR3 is TGTGCCAGCAGTTGGGGGGGCACAGATACGCAGTATTTT.

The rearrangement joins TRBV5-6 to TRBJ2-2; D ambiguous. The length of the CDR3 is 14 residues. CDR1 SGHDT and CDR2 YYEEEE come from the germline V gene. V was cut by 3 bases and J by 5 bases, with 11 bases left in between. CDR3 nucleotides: TGTGCCAGCAGCTCCCCCGCTTATACCGGGGAGCTGTTTTTT. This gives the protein CASSSPAYTGELFF.

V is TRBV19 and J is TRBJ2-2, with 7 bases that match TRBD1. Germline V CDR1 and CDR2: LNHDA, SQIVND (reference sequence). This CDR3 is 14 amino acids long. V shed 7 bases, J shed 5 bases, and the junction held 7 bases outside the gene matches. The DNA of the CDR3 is TGTGCCAGTACAAGACAGGGTGGGACCGGGGAGCTGTTTTTT. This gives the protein CASTRQGGTGELFF.

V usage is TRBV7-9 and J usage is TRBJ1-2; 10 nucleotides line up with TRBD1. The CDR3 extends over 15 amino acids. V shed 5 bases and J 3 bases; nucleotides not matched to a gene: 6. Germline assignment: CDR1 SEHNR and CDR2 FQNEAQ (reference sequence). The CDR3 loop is CASSPGTGVYYGYTF. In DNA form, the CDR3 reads TGTGCCAGCAGCCCGGGGACAGGGGTCTACTATGGCTACACCTTC.

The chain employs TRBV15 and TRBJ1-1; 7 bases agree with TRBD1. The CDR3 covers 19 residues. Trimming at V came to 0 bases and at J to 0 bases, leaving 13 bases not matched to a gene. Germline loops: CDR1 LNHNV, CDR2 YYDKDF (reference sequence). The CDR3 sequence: CATSRDRPSDREVNTEAFF. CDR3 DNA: TGTGCCACCAGCAGAGATCGGCCCTCCGACAGGGAAGTGAACACTGAAGCTTTCTTT.

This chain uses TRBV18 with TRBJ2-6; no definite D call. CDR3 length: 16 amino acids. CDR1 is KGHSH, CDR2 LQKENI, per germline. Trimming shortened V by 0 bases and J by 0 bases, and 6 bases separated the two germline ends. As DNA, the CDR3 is TGTGCCAGCTCACCACCCACGGCCTCTGGGGCCAACGTCCTGACTTTC. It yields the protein CASSPPTASGANVLTF.

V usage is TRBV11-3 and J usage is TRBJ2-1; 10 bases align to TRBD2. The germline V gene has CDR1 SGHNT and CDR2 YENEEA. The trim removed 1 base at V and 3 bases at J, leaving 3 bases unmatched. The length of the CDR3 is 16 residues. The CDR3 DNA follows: TGTGCCAGCAGCTTAGGACCTAGCGGGGGCTACAATGAGCAGTTCTTC. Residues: CASSLGPSGGYNEQFF.

CDR3 nucleotides: TGTGCCAGCAGCTTGGACAGGGGCAACTCCTACGAGCAGTACTTC. Amino acid sequence: CASSLDRGNSYEQYF. V and J are TRBV7-9 and TRBJ2-7; 9 bases are a match to TRBD1. This CDR3 comprises 15 residues. CDR1 and CDR2 from the germline V gene are SEHNR and FQNEAQ (reference sequence). The V segment lost 3 bases and the J segment 0 bases; nucleotides outside the gene matches: 3.

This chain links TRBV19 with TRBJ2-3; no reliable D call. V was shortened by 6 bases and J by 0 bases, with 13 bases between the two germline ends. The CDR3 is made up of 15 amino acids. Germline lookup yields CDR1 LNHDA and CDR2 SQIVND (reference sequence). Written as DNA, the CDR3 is TGTGCCAGTAGCTCGACTCGGGCGAGCACAGATACGCAGTATTTT. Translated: CASSSTRASTDTQYF.

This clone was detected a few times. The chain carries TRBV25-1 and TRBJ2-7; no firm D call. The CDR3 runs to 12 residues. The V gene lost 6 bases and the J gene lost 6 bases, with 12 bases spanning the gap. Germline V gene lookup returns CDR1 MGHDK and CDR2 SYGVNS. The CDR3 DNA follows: TGTGCCAGCAGGGTTGATGCCGGCGAGCAGTACTTC. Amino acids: CASRVDAGEQYF.

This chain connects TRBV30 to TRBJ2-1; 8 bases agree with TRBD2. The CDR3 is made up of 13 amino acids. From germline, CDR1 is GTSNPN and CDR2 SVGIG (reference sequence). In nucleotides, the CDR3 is TGTGCTTCTACTAGCGGATTTTACAATGAGCAGTTCTTC. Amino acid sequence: CASTSGFYNEQFF.

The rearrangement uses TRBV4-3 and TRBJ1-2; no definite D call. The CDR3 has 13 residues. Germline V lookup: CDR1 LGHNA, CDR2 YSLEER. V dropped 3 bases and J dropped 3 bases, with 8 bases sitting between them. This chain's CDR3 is CASSQGIHYGYTF. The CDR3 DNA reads TGCGCCAGCAGCCAGGGGATACACTATGGCTACACCTTC.

The CDR3 sequence: CASSRGGKTYYEQYF. CDR3 DNA sequence: TGTGCCAGCAGTAGGGGGGGGAAAACTTACTACGAGCAGTACTTC. The chain links TRBV27 to TRBJ2-7; D perhaps matches TRBD2 (7 bases). V was trimmed by 5 bases and J by 3 bases, leaving 17 bases between them. This CDR3 has 15 residues. Germline loops: CDR1 MNHEY, CDR2 SMNVEV (reference sequence).

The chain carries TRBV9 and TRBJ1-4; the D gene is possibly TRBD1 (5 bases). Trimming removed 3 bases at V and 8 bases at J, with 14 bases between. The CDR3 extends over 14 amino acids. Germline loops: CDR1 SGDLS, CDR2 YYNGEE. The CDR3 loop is CASSGRDVEEKLFF. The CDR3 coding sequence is TGTGCCAGCAGCGGCCGGGACGTGGAGGAAAAACTGTTTTTT. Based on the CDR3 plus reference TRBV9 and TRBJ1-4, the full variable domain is DSGVTQTPKHLITATGQRVTLRCSPRSGDLSVYWYQQSLDQGLQFLIQYYNGEERAKGNILERFSAQQFPDLHSELNLSSLELGDSALYFCASSGRDVEEKLFFGSGTQLSVL.

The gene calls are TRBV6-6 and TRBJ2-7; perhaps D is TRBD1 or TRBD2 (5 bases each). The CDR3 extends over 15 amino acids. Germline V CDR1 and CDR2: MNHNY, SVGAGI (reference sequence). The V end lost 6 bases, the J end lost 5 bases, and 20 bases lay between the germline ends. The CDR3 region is CASSPRGSYLDEQYF. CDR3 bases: TGTGCCAGCAGCCCCCGGGGCAGTTACCTGGACGAGCAGTACTTC.

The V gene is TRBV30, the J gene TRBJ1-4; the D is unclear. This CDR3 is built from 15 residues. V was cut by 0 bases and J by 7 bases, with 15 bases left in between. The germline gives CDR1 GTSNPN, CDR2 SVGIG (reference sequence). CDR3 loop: CAWSVGLDSVEKLFF. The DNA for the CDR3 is TGTGCCTGGAGTGTAGGGCTGGATTCAGTTGAAAAACTGTTTTTT. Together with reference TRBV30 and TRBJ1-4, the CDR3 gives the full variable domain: SQTIHQWPATLVQPVGSPLSLECTVEGTSNPNLYWYRQAAGRGLQLLFYSVGIGQISSEVPQNLSASRPQDRQFILSSKKLLLSDSGFYLCAWSVGLDSVEKLFFGSGTQLSVL.